This T cell receptor (beta chain) emerged from a study of T-cell memory formation after mild COVID-19 (dated by TCRdb to the early 2020s). As for the study more broadly: TCR sequence clusters from the two donors were largely donor specific. The cohort was made up of two young adult volunteers, one female and one male, who were previously healthy. In two donors, T-cell clones that expanded and contracted after mild COVID-19 were followed by sequencing TCRalpha and TCRbeta repertoires longitudinally.

On this clonotype itself: Its antigen is unknown. No qualities accompany the bases; no much larger clone lies one base away.

The run used an Illumina NovaSeq 6000. TCRalpha and TCRbeta cDNA libraries were constructed by 5'RACE with constant-segment primers, with sample barcodes and unique molecular identifiers being introduced. Trizol reagent was used to extract RNA from every sample. Amplification of the libraries took two PCR steps, and the second step added a second sample barcode plus Illumina TruSeq adapters. Libraries were sequenced on an Illumina NovaSeq with 2 x 150 bp paired-end reads. The original methods were these. With migec v1.2.7, reads were demultiplexed and then collapsed into UMI-guided consensus sequences. Using mixcr v2.1.11, UMI consensuses were aligned to TRA and TRB V and J templates and then assembled into clonotypes. Clonotypes were classified as expanded or contracted when called significant by both edgeR and NoisET, with noise models trained on biological replicates. For edgeR calls, the thresholds were a false discovery rate-adjusted p below 0.01 and a log2 fold-change of 1. As an exploratory analysis of dynamics, max-normalized trajectories of the 1000 most abundant clonotypes were examined with PCA combined with hierarchical clustering. Separately sequenced CD4+ and CD8+ repertoires were used to assign a CD4 or CD8 phenotype to each responding clone. Clones were called with MiXCR by TCRdb after fastp trimmed the public reads at Q25, and only in-frame beta chains were retained. Every distinct CDR3 protein forms one entry, paired with its most common genes and DNA. Clone size and V and J calls follow TCRdb, not the original study. This sample has about 210,000 distinct CDR3 sequences in its table, and 10% to 13% of those were observed once. The ten largest account for under 3.5% of the sample.

Inclusive of the bounding cysteine and phenylalanine, the CDR3 is 18 residues long. Only the CDR3 part of the read is kept: 54 bases, read in frame from the first base. V is cut back by 0 bases and J by 3 bases, with 11 bases in the junction unmatched. Via the germline V gene, CDR1 is SGHRS and CDR2 YFSETQ. PBMCs were isolated by Ficoll-Paque density gradient centrifugation. General conclusions and limits of the study: Contracting CD4+ clones were found mainly in CM and EM memory subsets, while CD8+ clones were enriched in EMRA. SARS-CoV-2 specificity was not confirmed for the second-wave clones peaking on day 37. Clones that contracted from day 15 to 85 showed balanced CD4/CD8 phenotypes, whereas a second wave of clones that expanded from day 15 to 37 leaned towards CD4+. Some responding clones were found in pre-infection memory, which suggests that pre-existing cross-reactive memory T cells took part in the SARS-CoV-2 response. Only a couple of mild cases were covered in the study, and larger cohorts including severe cases with pre-infection samples were considered necessary.

The V and J genes are TRBV5-1 and TRBJ2-5, and 10 junctional nucleotides match TRBD2. The sequencing input was PBMCs or a T cell subset sorted from them (not recorded which). This clonotype originated in a man younger than 35 who had mild COVID-19 (a few samples of this study predate the infection). The sample titles of this study are shuffled in the database, so cell type and time point are left out; the donor was told from shared clones. The CDR3 region reads CASSLGLAGAYIKETQYF. The nucleotides are TGCGCCAGCAGCTTGGGGCTAGCGGGGGCCTACATAAAAGAGACCCAGTACTTC.